Reported below is one TCR beta chain. The target antigen is unknown. Each donor gave roughly 10 milliliters of peripheral blood. Extractions gave at least 5.5 micrograms of total RNA per sample. This record comes from a study of blood T cells in healthy people across ages. For the second PCR, which ran for about 6 to 11 cycles, a sample-barcoded 5' primer and a J-beta primer mix were used. TCRdb reprocessed the 5' RACE reads via MiXCR and lists one record per CDR3 protein. The sample lists fewer than 1.5 million distinct CDR3 sequences, around 42% seen once, with 7.9% in the top ten. Overall study results and limits: Compared with aged donors, long-lived donors showed fewer expanded clones, suggesting selection. Unsorted PBMC input precluded a conclusive naive versus antigen-experienced comparison.

Sequenced: blood. This TCR came from a young woman in good health.

CDR3 coding DNA: TGTGCCAGCAGCTTTACGCAGGAGACCCAGTTCTTC. It specifies CASSFTQETQFF. This chain connects TRBV7-2 to TRBJ2-1, with D unclear. This CDR3 region has 12 residues. Germline V lookup: CDR1 SGHTA, CDR2 FQGNSA. V lost 3 bases and J lost 13, with 13 bases in between.